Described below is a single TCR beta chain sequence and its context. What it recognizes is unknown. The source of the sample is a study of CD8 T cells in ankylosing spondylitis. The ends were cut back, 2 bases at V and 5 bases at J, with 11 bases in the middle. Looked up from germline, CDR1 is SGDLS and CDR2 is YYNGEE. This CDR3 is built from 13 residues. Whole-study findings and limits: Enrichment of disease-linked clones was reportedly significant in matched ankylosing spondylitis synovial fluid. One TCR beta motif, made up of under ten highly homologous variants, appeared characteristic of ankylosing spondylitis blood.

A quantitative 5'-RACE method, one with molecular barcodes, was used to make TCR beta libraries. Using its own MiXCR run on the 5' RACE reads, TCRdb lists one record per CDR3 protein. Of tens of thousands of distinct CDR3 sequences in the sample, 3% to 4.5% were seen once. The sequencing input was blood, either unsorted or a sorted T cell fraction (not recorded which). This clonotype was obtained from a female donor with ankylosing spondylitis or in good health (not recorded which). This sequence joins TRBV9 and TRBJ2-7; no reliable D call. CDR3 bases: TGTGCCAGCAGCGTGAATCAGCTCAACGAGCAGTACTTC. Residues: CASSVNQLNEQYF.